This passage covers 4 T cell receptor beta chains from one sample sequenced in a study of shared clonotypes between healthy human individuals. TCRdb's copy holds only in-frame clones and misses some; the assay was immunoSEQ multiplex PCR. Among nearly 500,000 clones listed, around 80% were seen once. Sequenced sample: PBMCs. The receptor set was obtained from a woman aged 40 to 55 in good health. Some clones in this sample may be carry-over from other donors' samples.

CDR3 in amino acids: CASSSRQGQATEAFF. CDR3 coding DNA: TGTGCCAGCAGTTCCCGACAGGGACAGGCCACTGAAGCTTTCTTT. J is TRBJ1-1 and V is TRBV28, with TRBD1 matching over 8 bases. There are 15 residues in the CDR3. The germline V gene encodes CDR1 MDHEN and CDR2 SYDVKM. J was trimmed by 4 bases and V by 4 bases; bases with no gene match: 8. The whole variable domain, filled in from reference TRBV28 and TRBJ1-1, reads DVKVTQSSRYLVKRTGEKVFLECVQDMDHENMFWYRQDPGLGLRLIYFSYDVKMKEKGDIPEGYSVSREKKERFSLILESASTNQTSMYLCASSSRQGQATEAFFGQGTRLTVV.

This clone occurred a few times. CDR3 amino acids: CASRQGLAGGPQYF. CDR3 DNA sequence: TGTGCCAGCAGGCAGGGACTAGCGGGAGGTCCGCAGTATTTT. This chain joins TRBV2 and TRBJ2-3; 15 positions match TRBD2. The trim removed 6 bases at V and 10 bases at J, leaving 5 bases unmatched. Per the germline V gene, CDR1 is SNHLY and CDR2 is FYNNEI. The CDR3 extends over 14 amino acids.

The J gene is TRBJ2-2, the V gene TRBV7-3; TRBD2 matches 12 bases. Germline lookup yields CDR1 SGHTA and CDR2 FQGTGA. J gave up 4 bases and V 2 bases, and 8 bases lay outside the gene matches. This CDR3 spans 18 amino acids. CDR3 in amino acids: CASSLAALAGGSTGELFF. For the CDR3, the DNA is TGTGCCAGCAGCTTAGCCGCACTAGCGGGAGGATCCACCGGGGAGCTGTTTTTT.

This chain connects TRBV5-1 to TRBJ2-5; 10 nucleotides agree with TRBD2. This CDR3 spans 17 amino acids. Trimming took 4 bases from V and 5 from J; bases not matched to a gene: 14. Germline V CDR1 and CDR2: SGHRS, YFSETQ. CDR3 nucleotide sequence: TGCGCCAGCAGCCCCCTGCCGGGACTAGCGACCGTGGAGACCCAGTACTTC. It codes for CASSPLPGLATVETQYF.